These T cell receptor beta chains were read from a single sample in a study of shared clonotypes between healthy human individuals. The repertoire was sequenced with immunoSEQ multiplex PCR; TCRdb's copy has only in-frame clones and lacks some. The table lists roughly 680,000 clones, around 77% of them singletons, with about 1.7% in the top ten. Sequenced material: memory CD4+ T cells sorted from blood. The receptors come from a woman aged 25 to 39 in good health. The CDR3 runs from the conserved cysteine through the conserved F or W. D genes are given only for firm matches. Only part of the rows carry a size: once, few, many, or a class if the clone is expanded.

v_call	clone_size	j_call	d_call	cdr3_aa	cdr3_nt
TRBV19	once	TRBJ2-7	NA	CASSSGTGRYEQYF	TGTGCCAGTAGTTCAGGGACGGGGAGGTACGAGCAGTACTTC
TRBV28	NA	TRBJ1-5	NA	CASRTLTLGPQHF	TGTGCCAGCAGGACCTTAACTTTGGGGCCCCAGCATTTT
TRBV30	NA	TRBJ1-3	NA	CAWTTGNTIYF	TGTGCCTGGACGACAGGAAACACCATATATTTT
TRBV2	NA	TRBJ1-5	NA	CASSVLSNQPQHF	TGTGCCAGCAGTGTCTTGAGCAATCAGCCCCAGCATTTT
TRBV4-2	many	TRBJ2-7	NA	CASSQESLGGLPYEQYF	TGTGCCAGCAGCCAAGAATCTCTCGGGGGCTTGCCCTACGAGCAGTACTTC
TRBV10-3	NA	TRBJ2-7	NA	CAINQAASYEQYF	TGTGCCATCAACCAAGCGGCCTCCTACGAGCAGTACTTC
TRBV4-1	NA	TRBJ1-4	TRBD1	CASSQTGETNEKLFF	TGCGCCAGCAGCCAAACAGGGGAAACTAATGAAAAACTGTTTTTT
TRBV28	NA	TRBJ2-3	TRBD2	CASRRTSGGTDTQYF	TGTGCCAGCAGAAGGACTAGCGGGGGAACAGATACGCAGTATTTT
TRBV19	few	TRBJ2-7	NA	CASSNQGSSSYEQYF	TGTGCCAGTAGTAACCAGGGGTCGAGCTCCTACGAGCAGTACTTC
TRBV28	NA	TRBJ1-2	TRBD1	CASRPQGARAGYTF	TGTGCCAGCCGGCCCCAGGGGGCGCGGGCTGGCTACACCTTC
TRBV19	few	TRBJ1-5	NA	CASNLRGGNQPQHF	TGTGCCAGTAACCTCCGAGGGGGGAATCAGCCCCAGCATTTT
TRBV27	NA	TRBJ2-7	NA	CASSTGPTPVYEQYF	TGTGCCAGCAGTACAGGACCCACTCCAGTCTACGAGCAGTACTTC
TRBV2	NA	TRBJ1-5	TRBD1	CASIPGQDINQPQHF	TGTGCCAGCATACCGGGACAGGATATCAATCAGCCCCAGCATTTT
TRBV27	NA	TRBJ2-3	TRBD2	CASSPYRASGRTDTQYF	TGTGCCAGCAGTCCATACCGCGCTAGCGGGAGGACAGATACGCAGTATTTT
TRBV2	few	TRBJ2-5	NA	CASSAERETQYF	TGTGCCAGCAGTGCGGAAAGGGAGACCCAGTACTTC
TRBV19	few	TRBJ2-1	TRBD1	CASSISSGTGGFNEQFF	TGTGCCAGTAGTATATCCTCCGGGACAGGGGGATTCAATGAGCAGTTCTTC
TRBV5-4	few	TRBJ2-5	TRBD1	CASRNTGGSETQYF	TGTGCCAGCAGAAACACAGGGGGCTCGGAGACCCAGTACTTC
TRBV25-1	NA	TRBJ2-7	NA	CASSESPWEQYF	TGTGCCAGCAGTGAATCCCCTTGGGAGCAGTACTTC
TRBV16	few	TRBJ2-7	NA	CASSQGVGEQYF	TGTGCCAGCAGCCAGGGGGTCGGCGAGCAGTACTTC
TRBV18	NA	TRBJ2-3	TRBD1	CASSPRTGQDTQYF	TGTGCCAGCTCACCAAGGACAGGGCAAGATACGCAGTATTTT
TRBV11-3	NA	TRBJ2-3	NA	CASSLDTDTQYF	TGTGCCAGCAGCTTGGATACAGATACGCAGTATTTT
TRBV18	NA	TRBJ2-7	TRBD2	CASSPPDGRTYEQYF	TGTGCCAGCTCACCACCGGACGGGAGGACCTACGAGCAGTACTTC
TRBV7-6	once	TRBJ1-2	NA	CASSLEVAGFSYGYTF	TGTGCCAGCAGCTTAGAAGTAGCAGGTTTCAGCTATGGCTACACCTTC
TRBV5-6	NA	TRBJ1-1	TRBD1	CASSFQSGTGRTEAFF	TGTGCCAGCAGCTTTCAATCAGGGACAGGGAGGACTGAAGCTTTCTTT
TRBV28	NA	TRBJ2-5	TRBD2	CASRRGVAGVETQYF	TGTGCCAGCAGGAGGGGTGTAGCGGGAGTAGAGACCCAGTACTTC
TRBV4-1	NA	TRBJ2-3	TRBD2	CASSQARGLAGDTDTQYF	TGCGCCAGCAGCCAAGCGAGGGGACTAGCGGGAGACACAGATACGCAGTATTTT
TRBV6-1	few	TRBJ1-1	NA	CASSEFGDTEAFF	TGTGCCAGCAGTGAATTTGGAGACACTGAAGCTTTCTTT
TRBV15	NA	TRBJ2-5	TRBD2	CATSRKRYGAGQETQYF	TGTGCCACCAGCAGGAAGAGATATGGAGCGGGGCAAGAGACCCAGTACTTC
TRBV2	NA	TRBJ2-7	NA	CASRTGTGFGYF	TGTGCCAGCAGAACCGGGACGGGTTTCGGGTACTTC
TRBV7-9	NA	TRBJ1-4	NA	CASSGKTAATNEKLFF	TGTGCCAGCAGCGGGAAGACAGCTGCAACTAATGAAAAACTGTTTTTT
TRBV29-1	few	TRBJ1-2	NA	CSVAVGNYGYTF	TGCAGCGTTGCGGTCGGGAACTATGGCTACACCTTC
TRBV7-2	NA	TRBJ2-7	TRBD2	CASSSGASGRLEQYF	TGTGCCAGCAGCTCCGGAGCTAGCGGGAGACTCGAGCAGTACTTC
TRBV7-9	NA	TRBJ2-1	TRBD2	CASTLSSSGTYNEQFF	TGTGCCAGCACTCTCTCGAGTAGCGGGACTTACAATGAGCAGTTCTTC
TRBV6-1	NA	TRBJ1-1	NA	CASQLIQSGDTEAFF	TGTGCCAGCCAATTAATCCAGTCCGGCGACACTGAAGCTTTCTTT
TRBV27	NA	TRBJ2-3	NA	CASSFIGADTQYF	TGTGCCAGCAGTTTTATTGGGGCAGATACGCAGTATTTT
TRBV30	NA	TRBJ1-2	NA	CARRLGGYGYTF	TGTGCCCGACGCCTGGGTGGCTATGGCTACACCTTC
TRBV10-2	NA	TRBJ2-7	TRBD2	CASSQGLAGTYEQYF	TGCGCCAGCAGCCAGGGACTAGCAGGGACCTACGAGCAGTACTTC
TRBV28	NA	TRBJ1-1	TRBD1	CASSLLDRDTEAFF	TGTGCCAGCAGTCTCCTTGACAGGGACACTGAAGCTTTCTTT
TRBV7-9	NA	TRBJ1-3	NA	CASSSPWVHTGNTIYF	TGTGCCAGCAGCTCGCCGTGGGTTCATACTGGAAACACCATATATTTT
TRBV28	NA	TRBJ1-3	NA	CASGGTINTIYF	TGTGCCAGCGGGGGGACAATTAACACCATATATTTT
TRBV4-1	NA	TRBJ2-5	NA	CASSLGFVETQYF	TGCGCCAGCAGCCTTGGGTTTGTGGAGACCCAGTACTTC
TRBV4-1	NA	TRBJ2-5	TRBD2	CASSHAGGEKTQYF	TGCGCCAGCAGCCACGCTGGGGGGGAAAAGACCCAGTACTTC